There are a few counts of the clone carrying this T cell receptor beta chain. Its antigen is unidentified. This sample was included in a study of regulatory T cells in long-lasting Graves disease. Sample time point: newly diagnosed GD, antithyroid drugs for less than 3 months. The TCR library was made from RNA extracted from PBMCs. Arm-PCR of CDR3 regions with iRepertoire HTBI primers generated TCR beta libraries. TCRdb reanalysed the multiplex PCR reads using MiXCR and keeps one entry per CDR3 protein. This repertoire shows approximately 350,000 distinct CDR3 sequences, 16% found once; its top ten account for 30%. The CDR3 covers 16 residues. The V gene lost 4 bases and the J gene lost 0 bases, with 11 bases spanning the gap. Per germline, CDR1 SGDLS and CDR2 YYNGEE. Study-wide findings and caveats: Persistent disease showed a preference for TRBV28, TRBJ1-2 and TRBJ2-5.

The data were also submitted as part of a second study, on T cells in Graves' hyperthyroidism and ophthalmopathy. That paper states: With the HTBI primer set, the TCR CDR3 went through a first round of RT-PCR. A 13 V-J signature model discriminated ophthalmopathy versus stable hyperthyroidism. In validation, the model predicted ophthalmopathy. These predictions came a median 6.5 months before onset.

V and J are TRBV9 and TRBJ2-6, with D perhaps matching TRBD1 (6 bases). The specimen was peripheral blood mononuclear cells (PBMCs), collected at new diagnosis, from a patient treated with antithyroid drugs. The source of this sequence is a man between 40 and 49 years old with Graves disease. In DNA form, the CDR3 reads TGTGCCAGCAGCCAGGGACACAACTCTGGGGCCAACGTCCTGACTTTC. Residues: CASSQGHNSGANVLTF. Based on the CDR3 plus reference TRBV9 and TRBJ2-6, the full variable domain is DSGVTQTPKHLITATGQRVTLRCSPRSGDLSVYWYQQSLDQGLQFLIQYYNGEERAKGNILERFSAQQFPDLHSELNLSSLELGDSALYFCASSQGHNSGANVLTFGAGSRLTVL.